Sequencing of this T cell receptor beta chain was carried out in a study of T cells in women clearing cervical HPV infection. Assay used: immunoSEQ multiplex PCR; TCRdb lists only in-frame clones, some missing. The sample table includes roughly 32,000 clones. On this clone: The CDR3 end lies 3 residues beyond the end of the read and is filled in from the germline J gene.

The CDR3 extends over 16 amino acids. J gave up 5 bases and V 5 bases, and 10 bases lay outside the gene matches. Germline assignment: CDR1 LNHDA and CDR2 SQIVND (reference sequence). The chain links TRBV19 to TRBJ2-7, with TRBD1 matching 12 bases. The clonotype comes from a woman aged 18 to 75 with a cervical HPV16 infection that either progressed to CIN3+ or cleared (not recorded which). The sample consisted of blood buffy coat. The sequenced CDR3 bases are TGTGCCAGTAGTCCTTCAGGGACAGGGGGCCGAGACGAG. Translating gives CASSPSGTGGRDE. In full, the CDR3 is CASSPSGTGGRDEQYF.